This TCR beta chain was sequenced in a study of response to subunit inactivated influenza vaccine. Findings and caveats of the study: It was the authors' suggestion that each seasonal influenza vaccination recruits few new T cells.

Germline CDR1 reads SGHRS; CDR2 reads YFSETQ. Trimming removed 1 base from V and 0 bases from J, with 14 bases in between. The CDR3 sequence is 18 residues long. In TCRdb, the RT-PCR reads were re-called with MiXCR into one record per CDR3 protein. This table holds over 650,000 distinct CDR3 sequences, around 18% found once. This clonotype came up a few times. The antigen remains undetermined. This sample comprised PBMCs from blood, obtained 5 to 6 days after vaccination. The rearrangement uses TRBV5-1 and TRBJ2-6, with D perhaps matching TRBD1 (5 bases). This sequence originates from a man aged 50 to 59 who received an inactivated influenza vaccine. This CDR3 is CASSLSGPTSSGANVLTF. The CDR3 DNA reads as TGCGCCAGCAGCTTGTCAGGGCCCACTTCCTCTGGGGCCAACGTCCTGACTTTC. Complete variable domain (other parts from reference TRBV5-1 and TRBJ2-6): KAGVTQTPRYLIKTRGQQVTLSCSPISGHRSVSWYQQTPGQGLQFLFEYFSETQRNKGNFPGRFSGRQFSNSRSEMNVSTLELGDSALYLCASSLSGPTSSGANVLTFGAGSRLTVL.